Listed below are T cell receptor beta chains from one sample, sequenced in a study of shared clonotypes between healthy human individuals. Data came from immunoSEQ multiplex PCR; TCRdb stores just in-frame clones and leaves some out. The sample carries around 1,100,000 clones, around three quarters recorded once. What was sequenced was memory CD4+ T cells from PBMCs. The source of these receptors is a man younger than 30 in good health. Some clones in this sample may be carry-over from other donors' samples. CDR3s include the opening cysteine and the closing phenylalanine or tryptophan. A D gene is named only where the DNA matches it firmly. For some rows the clone size is stated as once, few or many, or as a class when expanded; others skip it.

TRBJ2-3 | TRBV9 | NA | NA | TGTGCCAGCAGCGCCCACTCGAAGGTCACAGATACGCAGTATTTT | CASSAHSKVTDTQYF
TRBJ1-1 | TRBV9 | NA | NA | TGTGCCAGCAGCCCAGGCCCACAGAACACTGAAGCTTTCTTT | CASSPGPQNTEAFF
TRBJ2-5 | TRBV19 | NA | TRBD2 | TGTGCCAGTAGTATCGGGAGGGCCGCGGAGACCCAGTACTTC | CASSIGRAAETQYF
TRBJ2-5 | TRBV5-1 | many | TRBD1 | TGCGCCAGCAGCTTGTGGACAGGGGAGACCCAGTACTTC | CASSLWTGETQYF
TRBJ2-7 | TRBV9 | NA | TRBD1 | TGTGCCAGCACCCCGACAGGGCTGGGCGAGCAGTACTTC | CASTPTGLGEQYF
TRBJ1-2 | TRBV27 | NA | NA | TGTGCCAGCAGTTCGGGAGACGGGACAATCTATGGCTACACCTTC | CASSSGDGTIYGYTF
TRBJ2-4 | TRBV10-2 | NA | NA | TGCGCCAGCAGTGCAGGACTAGCCAAAAACATTCAGTACTTC | CASSAGLAKNIQYF
TRBJ2-3 | TRBV4-1 | NA | NA | TGCGCCAGCAGCCAAGTCGCCACCTTGCTAGATACGCAGTATTTT | CASSQVATLLDTQYF
TRBJ1-3 | TRBV6-1 | NA | NA | TGTGCCAGCAGTACAAGTCACTCTGGAAACACCATATATTTT | CASSTSHSGNTIYF
TRBJ1-4 | TRBV5-1 | NA | NA | TGCGCCAGCAGCGTCCGGGAGTTGAGGGCTAATGAAAAACTGTTTTTT | CASSVRELRANEKLFF
TRBJ2-3 | TRBV19 | NA | TRBD1 | TGTGCCAGTAGTTTACGACAGGGGCTCGGAGATACGCAGTATTTT | CASSLRQGLGDTQYF
TRBJ2-1 | TRBV7-3 | NA | TRBD2 | TGTGCCAGCAGTTCTACCTTCGGACTAGCGGGAGGGCAGTTCTTC | CASSSTFGLAGGQFF
TRBJ1-2 | TRBV11-2 | NA | NA | TGTGCCAGCAGCTTATATCAGGGGTCCCCCTATGGCTACACCTTC | CASSLYQGSPYGYTF
TRBJ2-3 | TRBV29-1 | NA | TRBD2 | TGCAGCGTGCCGGGACTAGCGGGAGGCCACATAAGCACAGATACGCAGTATTTT | CSVPGLAGGHISTDTQYF
TRBJ2-2 | TRBV9 | few | NA | TGTGCCAGCCGCAGTAGGGTGAACACCGGGGAGCTGTTTTTT | CASRSRVNTGELFF
TRBJ2-7 | TRBV9 | many | NA | TGTGCCAGCAGCCGGTCAGGCCGCTCCTACGAGCAGTACTTC | CASSRSGRSYEQYF
TRBJ2-7 | TRBV5-6 | once | NA | TGTGCCAGCAGCGACACTCAGGGACCCTACGAGCAGTACTTC | CASSDTQGPYEQYF
TRBJ2-3 | TRBV5-4 | NA | TRBD1 | TGTGCCAGCAGCTCCACCGGGACAGGGGACACAGATACGCAGTATTTT | CASSSTGTGDTDTQYF
TRBJ2-1 | TRBV5-1 | NA | TRBD2 | TGCGCCAGCAGCCCAGGGACTAGCGGGACGGGTGAGCAGTTCTTC | CASSPGTSGTGEQFF
TRBJ1-5 | TRBV6-1 | once | NA | TGTGCCAGCAGTGGGGGACACCGTAGCAATCAGCCCCAGCATTTT | CASSGGHRSNQPQHF